This entry lists 18 T cell receptor beta chains sequenced from one sample in a study of regulatory T cells in long-lasting Graves disease. Sample time point: newly diagnosed GD, antithyroid drugs for less than 3 months. Extracted RNA from PBMCs served as the source of the TCR library. CDR3 regions were amplified by Arm-PCR using iRepertoire HTBI primers to build TCR beta libraries. Each CDR3 protein is one row after TCRdb ran MiXCR on the multiplex PCR reads. The sample yields about 470,000 distinct CDR3 sequences, about 15% seen once. Separately, the same data were catalogued under a study of T cells in Graves' hyperthyroidism and ophthalmopathy.

This material consisted of peripheral blood mononuclear cells (PBMCs), taken at new diagnosis, from a patient treated with antithyroid drugs. These receptor sequences come from a woman in her twenties or thirties with Graves disease.

This clonotype was seen only a few times. The junction departs from the called germline gene at one end, perhaps through a read error. The chain recombines TRBV6-4 with TRBJ1-2; D is perhaps TRBD1 (6 bases). The CDR3 totals 14 residues. Germline V gene data show CDR1 as MRHNA and CDR2 as SNTAGT. The CDR3 sequence is CAGSRQAPNYGYTF. CDR3 DNA: TGTGCCGGCAGCAGACAGGCCCCTAACTATGGCTACACCTTC.

This clonotype was counted many times. V is TRBV7-2 and J is TRBJ1-5; TRBD1 matches at 7 bases. CDR1 and CDR2 from the germline V gene are SGHTA and FQGNSA. The trim removed 1 base at V and 7 bases at J, leaving 4 bases unmatched. The CDR3 loop spans 14 amino acids. CDR3 loop: CASSLEGAGQPQHF. For the CDR3, the DNA is TGTGCCAGCAGCTTAGAGGGGGCTGGGCAGCCCCAGCATTTT.

This clonotype was detected many times. The genes are TRBV28 and TRBJ2-3; no clear D. The CDR3 length is 16 residues. Deletions cut 5 bases from V and 3 bases from J, with 18 bases between. Germline assignment: CDR1 MDHEN and CDR2 SYDVKM. The CDR3 DNA is TGTGCCAGCAGTAACCCCTCCTTGCGCCTGACAGATACGCAGTATTTT. Its protein is CASSNPSLRLTDTQYF.

A few counts support this clonotype. The chain has TRBV4-1 and TRBJ2-1; 9 bases are a match to TRBD2. This CDR3 spans 17 amino acids. Germline trimming cut 0 bases from V and 8 bases from J; bases unmatched to any gene: 11. Germline CDR1 is MGHRA and CDR2 is YSYEKL. CDR3 in DNA: TGCGCCAGCAGCCAAGATCTAGTGGGACTAGCCGCCGATGAGCAGTTCTTC. Protein sequence: CASSQDLVGLAADEQFF.

This clonotype occurred many times. This rearrangement joins TRBV20-1 to TRBJ1-1, with D unresolved. Trimming removed 5 bases at V and 0 bases at J, with 16 bases between. The CDR3 is 15 amino acids. The V gene's germline CDR1 is DFQATT and CDR2 SNEGSKA (reference sequence). DNA of the CDR3: TGCAGTGCTCGACCAATCGACGGAGTGAACACTGAAGCTTTCTTT. Translation gives CSARPIDGVNTEAFF.

Many counts were recorded for this clonotype. CDR3 loop: CASSPNDGETQYF. In DNA form, the CDR3 reads TGTGCCAGCTCACCCAATGACGGAGAGACCCAGTACTTC. V and J are TRBV18 and TRBJ2-5; D gene ambiguous. Trimming took off 3 bases at V and 4 bases at J, with 9 bases between the two ends. This CDR3 is built from 13 residues. The germline V gene has CDR1 KGHSH and CDR2 LQKENI.

This clonotype was seen many times. The gene calls are TRBV5-1 and TRBJ2-7; TRBD2 matches 11 bases. The CDR3 loop spans 18 amino acids. After removal of 4 bases from V and 9 bases from J, the junction contained 21 bases not matched to a gene. CDR1 and CDR2 from the germline V gene are SGHRS and YFSETQ. Written as DNA, the CDR3 is TGCGCCAGCAGCCCGTACGGTGGGGCTAGCGGGAGGACGAAAGGGCAGTACTTC. The encoded protein is CASSPYGGASGRTKGQYF. Variable domain in full (rest from reference TRBV5-1 and TRBJ2-7): KAGVTQTPRYLIKTRGQQVTLSCSPISGHRSVSWYQQTPGQGLQFLFEYFSETQRNKGNFPGRFSGRQFSNSRSEMNVSTLELGDSALYLCASSPYGGASGRTKGQYFGPGTRLTVT.

This clonotype appeared many times. The gene calls are TRBV3-1 and TRBJ2-1, with 16 bases that match TRBD2. Germline-derived CDR1 and CDR2 are LGHDT and YNNKEL (reference sequence). J gave up 7 bases and V 4 bases, and 7 bases lay outside the gene matches. The CDR3 length is 17 residues. The CDR3 nucleotides read TGTGCCAGCAGCCGAGAACCGGGACTAGCGGGAGGGAATGAGCAGTTCTTC. This encodes CASSREPGLAGGNEQFF.

This clonotype has a handful of counts. This chain uses TRBV30 with TRBJ1-1; the match to TRBD1 covers 9 bases. The CDR3 contains 20 residues. CDR1 and CDR2 from the germline V gene are GTSNPN and SVGIG (reference sequence). The J segment lost 4 bases and the V segment lost 0 bases, leaving 21 bases of the junction unmatched. CDR3 amino acids: CAWSVRPPGTGLRERTEAFF. The CDR3, as DNA: TGTGCCTGGAGTGTACGCCCTCCCGGGACAGGGCTTCGAGAACGCACTGAAGCTTTCTTT.

The table lists this clonotype with many counts. J is TRBJ2-5 and V is TRBV9, with 10 nucleotides matching TRBD2. Germline values: CDR1 SGDLS, CDR2 YYNGEE. This CDR3 has 15 residues. Trimming cost V 0 bases and J 4 bases; bases outside gene matches: 3. CDR3 sequence reads: CASSVGPSGRETQYF. The CDR3 region has the DNA TGTGCCAGCAGCGTAGGTCCTAGCGGGAGAGAGACCCAGTACTTC.

To note about this clonotype: Likely a read error: the CDR3 ends without its conserved phenylalanine or tryptophan. This chain links TRBV7-2 with TRBJ1-6; 9 bases are a match to TRBD1. V was clipped by 4 bases and J by 6 bases; unmatched bases: 7. The CDR3 is 16 amino acids. Germline CDR1 is SGHTA and CDR2 is FQGNSA. In nucleotides, the CDR3 is TGTGCCAGCAGCTCCCGCCTGACAGGGGGTAATTCACCCCTCCACCTT. Amino acid sequence: CASSSRLTGGNSPLHL.

The rearrangement links TRBV12-3 or TRBV12-4 to TRBJ2-7, with D possibly matching TRBD2 (5 bases). The CDR3 consists of 15 residues. V gave up 6 bases and J gave up 2 bases, with 17 bases separating them. CDR3 sequence (DNA): TGTGCCAGCAGCTCCGGAAGCGGAAGTACCTACGAGCAGTACTTC. Its protein product is CASSSGSGSTYEQYF.

This clonotype was counted only a few times. The chain has TRBV10-3 and TRBJ2-1; D possibly corresponds to TRBD1 (5 bases). Deletions cut 2 bases from V and 5 bases from J, with 13 bases between. This CDR3 has 15 amino acids. Per germline, CDR1 ENHRY and CDR2 SYGVKD. The CDR3 is CAISEERTGNNEQFF. CDR3 nucleotide sequence: TGTGCCATCAGTGAGGAGAGAACAGGAAACAATGAGCAGTTCTTC.

This clonotype was seen a few times. The rearrangement uses TRBV15 and TRBJ2-1; a weak D match, TRBD2 (6 bases). V was clipped by 1 base and J by 12 bases, with 13 bases between them. Germline V gene lookup returns CDR1 LNHNV and CDR2 YYDKDF (reference sequence). This CDR3 has 13 residues. This CDR3 reads CATSRVMRGGQFF. The DNA for the CDR3 is TGTGCCACCAGCAGAGTTATGAGGGGAGGGCAGTTCTTC.

This clonotype was found a few times. The CDR3, as DNA: TGCGCCAGCAGCTTGGCGCAAACGACAGTAAACATTCAGTACTTC. Amino acid sequence: CASSLAQTTVNIQYF. The chain uses TRBV5-1 and TRBJ2-4, with D maybe TRBD1 (5 bases). The V gene lost 0 bases and the J gene lost 6 bases, with 13 bases spanning the gap. The CDR3 is 15 residues long. The V gene's germline CDR1 is SGHRS and CDR2 YFSETQ. Together with reference TRBV5-1 and TRBJ2-4, the CDR3 gives the full variable domain: KAGVTQTPRYLIKTRGQQVTLSCSPISGHRSVSWYQQTPGQGLQFLFEYFSETQRNKGNFPGRFSGRQFSNSRSEMNVSTLELGDSALYLCASSLAQTTVNIQYFGAGTRLSVL.

V gene TRBV14 combines with J gene TRBJ1-1; weak D call: TRBD1 (5 bases). The CDR3 covers 15 residues. Germline CDR1 SGHDN, CDR2 FVKESK. V was cut by 5 bases and J by 4 bases, with 17 bases left in between. CDR3 residues: CASSSSQVGTTEAFF. In DNA, the CDR3 is TGTGCCAGCAGCTCCTCACAGGTGGGAACCACTGAAGCTTTCTTT.

The gene calls are TRBV2 and TRBJ2-7; 12 bases are a match to TRBD2. Trimming at V came to 4 bases and at J to 4 bases, leaving 5 bases not matched to a gene. This CDR3 is 15 amino acids long. The germline V gene encodes CDR1 SNHLY and CDR2 FYNNEI. The CDR3 DNA follows: TGTGCCAGCAGTGTGACTAGCGGGAGTGTTTACGAGCAGTACTTC. It translates to CASSVTSGSVYEQYF.

This clonotype was seen ten or more times. The gene calls are TRBV29-1 and TRBJ1-1; 9 positions agree with TRBD1. This CDR3 region has 13 residues. CDR1 and CDR2 from the germline V gene are SQVTM and ANQGSEA. Trimming at V came to 5 bases and at J to 6 bases, leaving 7 bases not matched to a gene. The CDR3 DNA is TGCAGCGTTTGGGACAGGGTAAACCCTGAAGCTTTCTTT. Translated, it gives CSVWDRVNPEAFF.